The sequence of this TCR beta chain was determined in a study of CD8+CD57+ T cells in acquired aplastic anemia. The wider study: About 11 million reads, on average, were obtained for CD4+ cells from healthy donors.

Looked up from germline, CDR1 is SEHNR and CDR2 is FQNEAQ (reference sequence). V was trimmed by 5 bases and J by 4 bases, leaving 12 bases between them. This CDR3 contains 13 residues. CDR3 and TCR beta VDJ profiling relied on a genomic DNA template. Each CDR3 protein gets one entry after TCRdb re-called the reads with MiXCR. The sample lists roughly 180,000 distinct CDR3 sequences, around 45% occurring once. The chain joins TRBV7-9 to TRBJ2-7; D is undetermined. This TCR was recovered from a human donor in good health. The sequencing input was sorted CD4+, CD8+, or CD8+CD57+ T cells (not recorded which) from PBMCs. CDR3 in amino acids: CASSHRQLYEQYF. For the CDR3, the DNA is TGTGCCAGCAGCCACAGACAACTTTACGAGCAGTACTTC.